This TCR beta chain was profiled in a study of cytomegalovirus exposure and HLA in healthy donors. Study outcomes and limitations: Presence/absence analyses supposed approximately even sequencing depth among donors.

The V end was cut by 3 bases, the J end by 3 bases, with 13 bases between. Germline assignment: CDR1 SGDLS and CDR2 YYNGEE. The CDR3 totals 15 residues. In the case of this clone: No antigen is known for it.

It was with 60 Vbeta and 13 Jbeta primers that the PCR ran. Assay used: immunoSEQ multiplex PCR; TCRdb lists only in-frame clones, some missing. The sample consists of tens of thousands of clones, approximately 84% of them appearing once. The sequence was obtained from a man in his late teens or twenties in good health and CMV-seronegative. Material: PBMCs. The genes are TRBV9 and TRBJ1-5, with D uncertain. The chain's CDR3 is CASSEGGLANQPQHF. As DNA, the CDR3 is TGTGCCAGCAGCGAGGGAGGACTAGCCAATCAGCCCCAGCATTTT.